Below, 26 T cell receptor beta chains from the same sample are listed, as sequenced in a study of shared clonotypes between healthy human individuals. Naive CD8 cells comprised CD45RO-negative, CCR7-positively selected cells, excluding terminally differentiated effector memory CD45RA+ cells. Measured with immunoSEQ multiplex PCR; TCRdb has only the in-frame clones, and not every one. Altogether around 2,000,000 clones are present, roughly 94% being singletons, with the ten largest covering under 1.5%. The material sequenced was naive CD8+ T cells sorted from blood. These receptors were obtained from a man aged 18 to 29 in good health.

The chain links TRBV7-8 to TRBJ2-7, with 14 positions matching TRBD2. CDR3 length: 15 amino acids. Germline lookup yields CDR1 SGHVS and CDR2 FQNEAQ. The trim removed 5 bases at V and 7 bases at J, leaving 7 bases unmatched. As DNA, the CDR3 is TGTGCCAGCAGCCATGGGACTAGCGGGAGTGGTGAGCAGTACTTC. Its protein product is CASSHGTSGSGEQYF. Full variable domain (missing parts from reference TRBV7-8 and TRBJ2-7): GAGVSQSPRYKVAKRGQDVALRCDPISGHVSLFWYQQALGQGPEFLTYFQNEAQLDKSGLPSDRFFAERPEGSVSTLKIQRTQQEDSAVYLCASSHGTSGSGEQYFGPGTRLTVT.

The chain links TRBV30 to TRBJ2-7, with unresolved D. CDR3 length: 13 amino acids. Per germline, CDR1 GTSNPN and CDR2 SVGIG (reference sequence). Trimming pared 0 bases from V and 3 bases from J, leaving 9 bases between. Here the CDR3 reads CAWSVAFNYEQYF. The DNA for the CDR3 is TGTGCCTGGAGTGTAGCGTTTAACTACGAGCAGTACTTC.

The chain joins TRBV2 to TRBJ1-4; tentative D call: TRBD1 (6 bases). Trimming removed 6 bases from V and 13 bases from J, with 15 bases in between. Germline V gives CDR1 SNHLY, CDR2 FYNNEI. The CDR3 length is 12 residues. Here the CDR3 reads CASRGETGGLFF. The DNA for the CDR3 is TGTGCCAGCAGGGGAGAGACAGGAGGACTGTTTTTT.

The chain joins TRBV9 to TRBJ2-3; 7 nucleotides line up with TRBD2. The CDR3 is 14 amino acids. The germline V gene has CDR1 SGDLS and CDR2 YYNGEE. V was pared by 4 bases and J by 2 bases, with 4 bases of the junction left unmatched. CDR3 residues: CASSPGGNTDTQYF. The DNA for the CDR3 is TGTGCCAGCAGCCCGGGGGGAAACACAGATACGCAGTATTTT.

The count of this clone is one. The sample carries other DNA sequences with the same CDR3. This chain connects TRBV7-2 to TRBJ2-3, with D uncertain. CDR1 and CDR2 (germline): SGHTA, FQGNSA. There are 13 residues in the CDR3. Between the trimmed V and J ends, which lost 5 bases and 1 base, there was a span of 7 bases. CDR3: CASSPLGTDTQYF. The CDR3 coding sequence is TGTGCCAGCAGCCCCCTGGGCACAGATACGCAGTATTTT.

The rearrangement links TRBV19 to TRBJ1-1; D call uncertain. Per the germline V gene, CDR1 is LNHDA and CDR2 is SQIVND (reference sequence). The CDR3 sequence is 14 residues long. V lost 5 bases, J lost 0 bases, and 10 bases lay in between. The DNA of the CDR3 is TGTGCCAGTAGTTTCGGACTGATGAACACTGAAGCTTTCTTT. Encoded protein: CASSFGLMNTEAFF.

The CDR3 loop reads CASSLVAADTQYF. The CDR3 coding sequence is TGTGCCAGCAGCTTAGTGGCCGCAGATACGCAGTATTTT. The V and J genes are TRBV11-2 and TRBJ2-3; D uncertain. V lost 1 base and J 4 bases, leaving 6 bases between the germline ends. The V gene's germline CDR1 is SGHAT and CDR2 FQNNGV. The CDR3 is made up of 13 amino acids.

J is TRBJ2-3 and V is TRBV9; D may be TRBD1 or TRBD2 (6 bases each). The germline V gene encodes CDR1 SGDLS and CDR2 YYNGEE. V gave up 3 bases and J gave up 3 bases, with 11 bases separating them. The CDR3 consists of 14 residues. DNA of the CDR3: TGTGCCAGCAGCGGGCAAGGGGGGACAGATACGCAGTATTTT. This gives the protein CASSGQGGTDTQYF.

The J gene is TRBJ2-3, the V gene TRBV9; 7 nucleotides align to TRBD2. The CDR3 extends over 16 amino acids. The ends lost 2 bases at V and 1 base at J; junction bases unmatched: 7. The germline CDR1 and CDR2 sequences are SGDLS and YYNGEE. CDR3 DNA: TGTGCCAGCAGCGTGACCGGGCTAGCGGGCACAGATACGCAGTATTTT. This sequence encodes CASSVTGLAGTDTQYF.

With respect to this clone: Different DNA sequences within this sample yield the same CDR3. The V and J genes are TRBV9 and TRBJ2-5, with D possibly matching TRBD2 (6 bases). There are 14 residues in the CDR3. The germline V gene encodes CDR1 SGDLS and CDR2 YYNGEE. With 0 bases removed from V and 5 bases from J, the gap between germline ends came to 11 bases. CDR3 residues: CASSVGEGRETQYF. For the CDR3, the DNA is TGTGCCAGCAGCGTAGGGGAAGGGAGGGAGACCCAGTACTTC.

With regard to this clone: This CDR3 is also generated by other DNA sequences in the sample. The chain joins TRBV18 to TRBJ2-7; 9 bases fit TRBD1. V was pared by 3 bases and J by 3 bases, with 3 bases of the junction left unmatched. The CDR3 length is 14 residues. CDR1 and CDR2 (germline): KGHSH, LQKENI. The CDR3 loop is CASSPTGGGYEQYF. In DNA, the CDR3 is TGTGCCAGCTCACCTACAGGGGGCGGCTACGAGCAGTACTTC.

CDR3 region: CASSGSDQSGANVLTF. The CDR3, as DNA: TGTGCCAGCAGTGGGTCAGATCAGTCTGGGGCCAACGTCCTGACTTTC. The rearrangement uses TRBV2 and TRBJ2-6; D gene uncertain. This CDR3 is built from 16 residues. Germline CDR1 reads SNHLY; CDR2 reads FYNNEI. Trimming pared 4 bases from V and 1 base from J, leaving 11 bases between.

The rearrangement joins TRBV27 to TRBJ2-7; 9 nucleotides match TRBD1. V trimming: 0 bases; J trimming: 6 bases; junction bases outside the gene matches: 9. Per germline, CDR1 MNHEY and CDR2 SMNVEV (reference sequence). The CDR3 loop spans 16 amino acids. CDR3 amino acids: CASSLSKGTGKGEQYF. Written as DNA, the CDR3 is TGTGCCAGCAGTTTATCCAAAGGGACAGGGAAAGGCGAGCAGTACTTC.

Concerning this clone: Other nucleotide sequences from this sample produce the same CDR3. CDR3 region: CASSYSEGTGELFF. In nucleotides, the CDR3 is TGTGCCAGCAGTTACTCAGAAGGGACCGGGGAGCTGTTTTTT. The chain has TRBV6-6 and TRBJ2-2; D uncertain. This CDR3 has 14 residues. With 0 bases removed from V and 5 bases from J, the gap between germline ends came to 7 bases. Germline V gene lookup returns CDR1 MNHNY and CDR2 SVGAGI (reference sequence).

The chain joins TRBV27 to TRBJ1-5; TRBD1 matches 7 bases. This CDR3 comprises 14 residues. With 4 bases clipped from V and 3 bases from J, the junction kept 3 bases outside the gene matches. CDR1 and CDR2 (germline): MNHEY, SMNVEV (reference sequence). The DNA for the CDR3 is TGTGCCAGCAGTTCCGGGACAGCCAATCAGCCCCAGCATTTT. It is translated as CASSSGTANQPQHF.

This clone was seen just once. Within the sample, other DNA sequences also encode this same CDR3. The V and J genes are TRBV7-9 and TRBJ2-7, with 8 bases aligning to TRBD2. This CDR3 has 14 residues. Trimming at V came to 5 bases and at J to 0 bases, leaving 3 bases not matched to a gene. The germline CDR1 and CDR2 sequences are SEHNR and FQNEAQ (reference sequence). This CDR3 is CASSPREGSYEQYF. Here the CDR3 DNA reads TGTGCCAGCAGCCCTCGGGAGGGCTCCTACGAGCAGTACTTC.

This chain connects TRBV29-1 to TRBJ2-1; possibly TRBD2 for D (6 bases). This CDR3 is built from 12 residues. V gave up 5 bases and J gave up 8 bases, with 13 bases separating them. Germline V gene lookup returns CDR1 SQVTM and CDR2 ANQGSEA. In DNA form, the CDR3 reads TGCAGCGTTTCAGGGAGGCCCCATGAGCAGTTCTTC. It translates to CSVSGRPHEQFF.

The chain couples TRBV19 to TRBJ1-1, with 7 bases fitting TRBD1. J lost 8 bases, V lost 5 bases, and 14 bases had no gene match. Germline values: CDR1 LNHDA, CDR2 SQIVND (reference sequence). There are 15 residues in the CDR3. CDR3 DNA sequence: TGTGCCAGTAGTCCTCGGACAGGCGGACAGCCCGAAGCTTTCTTT. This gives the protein CASSPRTGGQPEAFF.

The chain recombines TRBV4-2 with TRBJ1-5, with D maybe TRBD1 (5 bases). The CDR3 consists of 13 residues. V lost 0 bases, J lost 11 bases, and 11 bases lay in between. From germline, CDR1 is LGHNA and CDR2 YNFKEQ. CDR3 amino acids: CASSQEGGVTQHF. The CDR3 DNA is TGTGCCAGCAGCCAAGAGGGAGGGGTGACCCAGCATTTT.

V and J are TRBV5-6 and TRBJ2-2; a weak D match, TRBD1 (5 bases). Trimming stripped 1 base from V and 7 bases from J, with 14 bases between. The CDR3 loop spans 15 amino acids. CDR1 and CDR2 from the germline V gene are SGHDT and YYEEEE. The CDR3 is CASSLWGGTSGELFF. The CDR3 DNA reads TGTGCCAGCAGCTTGTGGGGCGGAACAAGCGGGGAGCTGTTTTTT.

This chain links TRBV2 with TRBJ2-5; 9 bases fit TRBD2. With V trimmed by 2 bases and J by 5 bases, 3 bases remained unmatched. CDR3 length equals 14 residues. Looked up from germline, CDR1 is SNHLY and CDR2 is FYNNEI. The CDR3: CASSELAGMETQYF. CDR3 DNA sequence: TGTGCCAGCAGTGAACTAGCGGGAATGGAGACCCAGTACTTC.

The CDR3 sequence is CASSQDLRLPYEQYF. The CDR3 DNA is TGCGCCAGCAGCCAAGATCTTAGGCTTCCCTACGAGCAGTACTTC. The chain combines TRBV4-3 with TRBJ2-7; the D is unclear. This CDR3 is built from 15 residues. The V end was cut by 0 bases, the J end by 2 bases, with 11 bases between. The germline gives CDR1 LGHNA, CDR2 YSLEER.

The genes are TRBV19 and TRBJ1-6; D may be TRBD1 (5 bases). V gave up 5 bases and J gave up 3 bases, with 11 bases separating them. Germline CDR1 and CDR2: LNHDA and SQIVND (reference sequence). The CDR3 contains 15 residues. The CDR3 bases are TGTGCCAGTAGTGCGCGACAGATCTATAATTCACCCCTCCACTTT. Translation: CASSARQIYNSPLHF.

CDR3 protein: CASSEWTSGLGYNEQFF. CDR3 DNA: TGTGCCAGCAGTGAGTGGACTAGCGGACTTGGTTACAATGAGCAGTTCTTC. The gene calls are TRBV6-1 and TRBJ2-1; 10 nucleotides agree with TRBD2. V was pared by 3 bases and J by 4 bases, with 9 bases of the junction left unmatched. In germline, CDR1 is MNHNS, CDR2 SASEGT. The CDR3 runs 17 residues.

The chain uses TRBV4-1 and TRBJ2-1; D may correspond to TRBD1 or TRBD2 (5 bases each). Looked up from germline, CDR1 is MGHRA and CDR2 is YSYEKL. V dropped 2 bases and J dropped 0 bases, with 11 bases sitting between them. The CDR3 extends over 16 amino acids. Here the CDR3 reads CASSQMAGSSYNEQFF. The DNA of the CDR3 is TGCGCCAGCAGCCAAATGGCAGGGAGCTCCTACAATGAGCAGTTCTTC.

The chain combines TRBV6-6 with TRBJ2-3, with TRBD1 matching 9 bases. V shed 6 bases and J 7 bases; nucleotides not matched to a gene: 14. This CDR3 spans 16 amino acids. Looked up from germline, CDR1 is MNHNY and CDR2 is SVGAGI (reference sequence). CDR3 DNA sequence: TGTGCCAGCAGCGAGCGGACAGGGGTATTAGATTATACGCAGTATTTT. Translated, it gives CASSERTGVLDYTQYF.